The entry that follows covers one T cell receptor (beta chain) sequence. As yet, its antigen is unknown. The data were taken from a study of post-analysis software for immune sequencing data. Whole-study results and caveats: Among roughly five TRBV segments more frequent in patients than controls were TRBV5-6, TRBV5-1 and TRBV20-1.

Trimming left V 2 bases short and J 3 bases short, with 13 bases between. This CDR3 comprises 14 residues. The V gene's germline CDR1 is DFQATT and CDR2 SNEGSKA (reference sequence). Each TCR beta cDNA library carried unique molecular identifiers. TCRdb re-called the PCR reads with MiXCR, one entry per CDR3 protein. The table records hundreds of thousands of distinct CDR3 sequences, 55% to 70% of them present only once. This sequence joins TRBV20-1 and TRBJ2-5, with TRBD1 as a possible D gene (6 bases). Source material: blood. The clonotype comes from a girl aged 2 to 9 with multiple sclerosis. The CDR3 loop is CSARSPTGKETQYF. The CDR3 nucleotides are TGCAGTGCTAGATCACCGACAGGAAAAGAGACCCAGTACTTC.